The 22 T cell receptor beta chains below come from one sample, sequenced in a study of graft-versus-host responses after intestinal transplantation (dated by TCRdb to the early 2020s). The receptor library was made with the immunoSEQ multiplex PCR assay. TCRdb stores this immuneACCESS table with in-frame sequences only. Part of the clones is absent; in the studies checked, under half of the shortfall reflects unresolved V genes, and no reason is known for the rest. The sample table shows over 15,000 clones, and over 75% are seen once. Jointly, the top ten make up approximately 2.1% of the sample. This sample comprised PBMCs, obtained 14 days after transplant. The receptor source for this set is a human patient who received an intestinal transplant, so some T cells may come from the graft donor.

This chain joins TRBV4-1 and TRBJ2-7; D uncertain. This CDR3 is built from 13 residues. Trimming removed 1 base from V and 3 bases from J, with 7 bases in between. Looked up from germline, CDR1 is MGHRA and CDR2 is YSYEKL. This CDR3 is CASSQGRNYEQYF. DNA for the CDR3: TGCGCCAGCAGCCAAGGGCGGAACTACGAGCAGTACTTC.

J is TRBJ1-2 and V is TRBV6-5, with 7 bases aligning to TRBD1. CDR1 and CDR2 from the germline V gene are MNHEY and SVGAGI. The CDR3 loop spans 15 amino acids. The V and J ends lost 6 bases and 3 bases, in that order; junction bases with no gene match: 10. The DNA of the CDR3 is TGTGCCAGCAGCCTGGGACAGCCTTTCTACTATGGCTACACCTTC. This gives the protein CASSLGQPFYYGYTF.

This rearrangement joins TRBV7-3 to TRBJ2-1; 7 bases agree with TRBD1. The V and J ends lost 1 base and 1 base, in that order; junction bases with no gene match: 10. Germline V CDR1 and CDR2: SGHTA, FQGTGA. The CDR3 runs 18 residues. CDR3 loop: CASSLMGGQVPSYNEQFF. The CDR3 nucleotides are TGTGCCAGCAGCTTAATGGGCGGACAGGTCCCATCCTACAATGAGCAGTTCTTC.

In DNA form, the CDR3 reads TGCAGTGCTAGAGGGACCGATGAAGCTTTCTTT. This translates into CSARGTDEAFF. V gene TRBV20-1 combines with J gene TRBJ1-1; D is unclear. Trimming took 1 base from V and 7 from J, leaving 7 bases between them. The CDR3 is 11 amino acids. From germline, CDR1 is DFQATT and CDR2 SNEGSKA (reference sequence).

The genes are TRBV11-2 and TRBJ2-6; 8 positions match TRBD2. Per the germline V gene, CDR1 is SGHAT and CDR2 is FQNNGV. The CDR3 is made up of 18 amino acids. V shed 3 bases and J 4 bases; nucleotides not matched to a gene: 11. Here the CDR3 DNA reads TGTGCCAGCAGCTTTAGGGCGGGAGGAAGGGGAGGGGCCAACGTCCTGACTTTC. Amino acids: CASSFRAGGRGGANVLTF.

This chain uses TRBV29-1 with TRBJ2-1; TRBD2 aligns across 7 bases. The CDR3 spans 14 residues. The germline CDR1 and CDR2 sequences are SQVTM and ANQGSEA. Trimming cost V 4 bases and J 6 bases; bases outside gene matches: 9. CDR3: CSVVQSGTVNEQFF. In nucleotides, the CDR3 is TGCAGCGTTGTTCAAAGCGGGACGGTCAATGAGCAGTTCTTC.

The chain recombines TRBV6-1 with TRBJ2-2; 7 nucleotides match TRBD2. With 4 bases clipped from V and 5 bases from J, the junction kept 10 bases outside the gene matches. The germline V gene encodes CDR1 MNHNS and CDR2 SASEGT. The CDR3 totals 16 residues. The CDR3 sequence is CASSVQREVRTGELFF. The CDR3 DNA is TGTGCCAGCAGTGTGCAGCGGGAAGTGCGGACCGGGGAGCTGTTTTTT.

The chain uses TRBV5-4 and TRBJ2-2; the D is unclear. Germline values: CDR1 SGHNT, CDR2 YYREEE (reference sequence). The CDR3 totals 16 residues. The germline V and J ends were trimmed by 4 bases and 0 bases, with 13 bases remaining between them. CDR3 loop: CASSPLEIANTGELFF. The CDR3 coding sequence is TGTGCCAGCAGCCCGTTGGAGATAGCGAACACCGGGGAGCTGTTTTTT. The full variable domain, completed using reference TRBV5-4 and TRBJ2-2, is ETGVTQSPTHLIKTRGQQVTLRCSSQSGHNTVSWYQQALGQGPQFIFQYYREEENGRGNFPPRFSGLQFPNYSSELNVNALELDDSALYLCASSPLEIANTGELFFGEGSRLTVL.

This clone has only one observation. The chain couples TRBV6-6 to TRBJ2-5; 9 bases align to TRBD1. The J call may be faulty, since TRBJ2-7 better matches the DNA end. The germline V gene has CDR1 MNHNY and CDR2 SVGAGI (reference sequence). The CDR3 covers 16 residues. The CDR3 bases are TGTGCCAGCAGTTCAGGGACAGGGAATACGGAAAGCGAGCAGTACTTC. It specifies CASSSGTGNTESEQYF.

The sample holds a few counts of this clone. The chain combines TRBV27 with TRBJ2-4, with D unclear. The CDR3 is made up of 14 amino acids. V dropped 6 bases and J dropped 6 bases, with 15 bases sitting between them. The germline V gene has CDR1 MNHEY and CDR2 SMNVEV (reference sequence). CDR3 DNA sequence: TGTGCCAGCAGCCCCCGGAGCACTCTAAACATTCAGTACTTC. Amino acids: CASSPRSTLNIQYF.

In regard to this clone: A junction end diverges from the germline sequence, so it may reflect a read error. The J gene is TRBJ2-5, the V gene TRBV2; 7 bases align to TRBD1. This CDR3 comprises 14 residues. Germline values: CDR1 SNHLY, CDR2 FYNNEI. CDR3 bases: TGTGCCAGCAGGGCAGGAAGGGGGCAAGAGGCCCAGTACTTC. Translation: CASRAGRGQEAQYF.

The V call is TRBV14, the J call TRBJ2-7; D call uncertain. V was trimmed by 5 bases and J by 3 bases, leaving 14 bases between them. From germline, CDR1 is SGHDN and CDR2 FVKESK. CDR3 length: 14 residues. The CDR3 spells CASSSGSTRYEQYF. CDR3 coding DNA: TGTGCCAGCAGCTCTGGGTCCACCCGCTACGAGCAGTACTTC.

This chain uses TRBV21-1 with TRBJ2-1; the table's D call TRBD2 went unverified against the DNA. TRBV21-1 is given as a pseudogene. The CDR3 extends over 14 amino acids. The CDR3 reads CASSKGSGDNEQFF. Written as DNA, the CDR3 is TGTGCCAGCAGCAAAGGAAGCGGGGACAATGAGCAGTTCTTC.

In DNA form, the CDR3 reads TGTGCCAGCAGCTTAGGCGGGGGGGCCATCTCCTACAATGAGCAGTTCTTC. This encodes CASSLGGGAISYNEQFF. This chain joins TRBV11-3 and TRBJ2-1; 9 bases are shared with TRBD2. V shed 1 base and J 0 bases; nucleotides not matched to a gene: 4. Germline V CDR1 and CDR2: SGHNT, YENEEA. The CDR3 has 17 amino acids. Full variable domain (remainder filled in from reference TRBV11-3 and TRBJ2-1): EAGVVQSPRYKIIEKKQPVAFWCNPISGHNTLYWYLQNLGQGPELLIRYENEEAVDDSQLPKDRFSAERLKGVDSTLKIQPAELGDSAVYLCASSLGGGAISYNEQFFGPGTRLTVL.

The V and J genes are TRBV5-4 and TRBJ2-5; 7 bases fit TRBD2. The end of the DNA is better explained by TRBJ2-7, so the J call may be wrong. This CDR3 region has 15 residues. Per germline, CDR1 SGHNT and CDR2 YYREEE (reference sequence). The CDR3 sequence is CASSSVTAGPYEQYF. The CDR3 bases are TGTGCCAGCAGCTCGGTTACAGCGGGGCCCTACGAGCAGTACTTC.

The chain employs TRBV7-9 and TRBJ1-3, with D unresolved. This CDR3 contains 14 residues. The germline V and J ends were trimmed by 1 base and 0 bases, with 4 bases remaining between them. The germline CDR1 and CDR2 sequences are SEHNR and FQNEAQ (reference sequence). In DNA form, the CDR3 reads TGTGCCAGCAGCTTAGACAGCTCTGGAAACACCATATATTTT. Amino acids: CASSLDSSGNTIYF.

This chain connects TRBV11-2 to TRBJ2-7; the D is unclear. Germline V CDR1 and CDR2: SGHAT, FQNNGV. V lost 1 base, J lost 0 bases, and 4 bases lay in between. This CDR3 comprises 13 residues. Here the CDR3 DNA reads TGTGCCAGCAGCTTAGGAGTCTCCTACGAGCAGTACTTC. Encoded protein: CASSLGVSYEQYF.

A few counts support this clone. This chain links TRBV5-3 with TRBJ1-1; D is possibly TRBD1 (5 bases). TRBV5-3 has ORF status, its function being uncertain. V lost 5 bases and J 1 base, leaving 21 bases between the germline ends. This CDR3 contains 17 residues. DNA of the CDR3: TGTGCCAGAAGACGAGGGGTAGTCCCCACGACGAACACTGAAGCTTTCTTT. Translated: CARRRGVVPTTNTEAFF.

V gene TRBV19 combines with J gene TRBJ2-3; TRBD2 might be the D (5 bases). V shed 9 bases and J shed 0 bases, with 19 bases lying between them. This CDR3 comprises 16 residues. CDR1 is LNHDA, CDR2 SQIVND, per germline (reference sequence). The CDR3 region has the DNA TGTGCCAGCGCTTGGTCGCAGCGGCAAAGCACAGATACGCAGTATTTT. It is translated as CASAWSQRQSTDTQYF.

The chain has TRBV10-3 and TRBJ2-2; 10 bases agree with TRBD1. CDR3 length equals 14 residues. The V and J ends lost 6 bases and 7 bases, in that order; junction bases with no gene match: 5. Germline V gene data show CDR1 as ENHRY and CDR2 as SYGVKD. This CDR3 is CAIRDRGHGGELFF. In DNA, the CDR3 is TGTGCCATCAGAGACAGGGGGCACGGCGGGGAGCTGTTTTTT.

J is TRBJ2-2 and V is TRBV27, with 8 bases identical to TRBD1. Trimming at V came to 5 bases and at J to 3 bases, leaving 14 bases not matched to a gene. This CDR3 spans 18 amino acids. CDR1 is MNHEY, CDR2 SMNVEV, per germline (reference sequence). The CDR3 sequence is CASSLPSNLDRDTGELFF. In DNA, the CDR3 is TGTGCCAGCAGTCTACCCTCAAACCTGGACAGGGACACCGGGGAGCTGTTTTTT.

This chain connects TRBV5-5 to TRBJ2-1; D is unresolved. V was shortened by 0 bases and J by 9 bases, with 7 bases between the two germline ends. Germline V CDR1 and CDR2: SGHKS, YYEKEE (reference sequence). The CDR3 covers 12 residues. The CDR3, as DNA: TGTGCCAGCAGCTTGGCCGAGATTGAGCAGTTCTTC. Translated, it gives CASSLAEIEQFF.